These 12 T cell receptor beta chains originate from one sample sequenced in a study of control samples from healthy donors and cancer patients. The table came from immunoSEQ multiplex PCR; TCRdb's copy has only in-frame clones and leaves some out. The sample has tens of thousands of clones; around 87% are singletons. The specimen was blood. The receptor source for this set is a man between 45 and 60 years old in good health.

In its sample, this clone was seen once. The chain employs TRBV4-2 and TRBJ1-1; 10 bases match TRBD1. Trimming cost V 1 base and J 3 bases; bases outside gene matches: 5. The CDR3 sequence is 16 residues long. Germline V gene data show CDR1 as LGHNA and CDR2 as YNFKEQ. CDR3 amino acids: CASSQVYGTGDTEAFF. In DNA, the CDR3 is TGTGCCAGCAGCCAAGTATATGGGACAGGGGACACTGAAGCTTTCTTT.

The chain has TRBV19 and TRBJ2-5; D may be TRBD1 (5 bases). Trimming removed 3 bases from V and 2 bases from J, with 7 bases in between. Germline V gene data show CDR1 as LNHDA and CDR2 as SQIVND (reference sequence). The CDR3 consists of 13 residues. CDR3 protein: CASSMPGQETQYF. For the CDR3, the DNA is TGTGCCAGTAGTATGCCAGGGCAAGAGACCCAGTACTTC.

This chain joins TRBV27 and TRBJ1-2, with 8 bases matching TRBD1. In germline, CDR1 is MNHEY, CDR2 SMNVEV (reference sequence). CDR3 length: 15 residues. With 5 bases clipped from V and 3 bases from J, the junction kept 8 bases outside the gene matches. This chain's CDR3 is CASSPQGALDYGYTF. In DNA form, the CDR3 reads TGTGCCAGCAGTCCTCAGGGGGCGCTGGACTATGGCTACACCTTC.

The chain has TRBV5-4 and TRBJ1-3; weak D call: TRBD1 (5 bases). The germline V gene encodes CDR1 SGHNT and CDR2 YYREEE (reference sequence). This CDR3 has 14 amino acids. The V end was cut by 4 bases, the J end by 2 bases, with 10 bases between. The CDR3 here is CASSPGFAGNTIYF. DNA of the CDR3: TGTGCCAGCAGCCCAGGGTTTGCTGGAAACACCATATATTTT.

This clone is a singleton in its sample. The rearrangement links TRBV6-5 to TRBJ1-2; D is undetermined. Trimming shortened V by 8 bases and J by 8 bases, and 12 bases separated the two germline ends. The CDR3 totals 11 residues. CDR1 MNHEY and CDR2 SVGAGI come from the germline V gene. The chain's CDR3 is CASLDSGGYTF. CDR3 sequence (DNA): TGTGCCAGCCTTGATTCTGGGGGCTACACCTTC.

This chain connects TRBV3-1 (or the pseudogene TRBV3-2) to TRBJ1-6, with TRBD1 as a possible D gene (6 bases). The CDR3 loop spans 15 amino acids. CDR1 and CDR2 from the germline V gene are LGHDT and YNNKEL (reference sequence). V was pared by 1 base and J by 7 bases, with 11 bases between. This chain's CDR3 is CASSQGRGANSPLHF. In DNA form, the CDR3 reads TGTGCCAGCAGCCAAGGTCGGGGGGCGAATTCACCCCTCCACTTT.

The rearrangement uses TRBV5-1 and TRBJ2-3, with D possibly being TRBD2 (5 bases). Germline lookup yields CDR1 SGHRS and CDR2 YFSETQ. The V end was cut by 6 bases, the J end by 2 bases, with 13 bases between. The CDR3 is 14 residues long. This CDR3 reads CASTPGIVTDTQYF. CDR3 sequence (DNA): TGCGCCAGCACGCCCGGGATCGTCACAGATACGCAGTATTTT.

This clone appeared a single time. The J gene is TRBJ1-1, the V gene TRBV7-9; the D gene is possibly TRBD1 (5 bases). This CDR3 has 15 amino acids. V lost 5 bases to trimming and J lost 5 bases, with 18 bases between them. The V gene's germline CDR1 is SEHNR and CDR2 FQNEAQ (reference sequence). Here the CDR3 reads CASSPTTGWGTEAFF. The CDR3 nucleotides are TGTGCCAGCAGCCCAACCACTGGATGGGGGACTGAAGCTTTCTTT. Supplemented by reference TRBV7-9 and TRBJ1-1, the full variable domain reads DTGVSQNPRHKITKRGQNVTFRCDPISEHNRLYWYRQTLGQGPEFLTYFQNEAQLEKSRLLSDRFSAERPKGSFSTLEIQRTEQGDSAMYLCASSPTTGWGTEAFFGQGTRLTVV.

The CDR3 loop is CASSALPGQGATGYTF. The CDR3 region has the DNA TGTGCCAGCAGTGCACTACCGGGACAGGGGGCGACTGGCTACACCTTC. This rearrangement joins TRBV6-1 to TRBJ1-2; TRBD1 agrees at 12 bases. The V segment lost 4 bases and the J segment 7 bases; nucleotides outside the gene matches: 10. CDR1 and CDR2 (germline): MNHNS, SASEGT. The CDR3 loop spans 16 amino acids.

The chain has TRBV5-4 and TRBJ2-5, with 7 bases aligning to TRBD1. Unmatched junction bases numbered 6, after V lost 2 bases and J lost 5 bases. In germline, CDR1 is SGHNT, CDR2 YYREEE (reference sequence). The CDR3 consists of 14 residues. CDR3 coding DNA: TGTGCCAGCAGCTTATGGACAGGCGGGGAGACCCAGTACTTC. As protein: CASSLWTGGETQYF.

This sequence joins TRBV7-9 and TRBJ2-5; no firm D call. From germline, CDR1 is SEHNR and CDR2 FQNEAQ (reference sequence). Trimming pared 5 bases from V and 4 bases from J, leaving 20 bases between. The CDR3 is 16 amino acids. The CDR3 spells CASSTRPPPAPETQYF. The CDR3 nucleotides are TGTGCCAGCAGCACCCGACCCCCCCCGGCCCCAGAGACCCAGTACTTC.

The chain recombines TRBV11-2 with TRBJ2-2; D perhaps matches TRBD2 (6 bases). CDR3 length: 13 amino acids. Looked up from germline, CDR1 is SGHAT and CDR2 is FQNNGV. Trimming took off 4 bases at V and 7 bases at J, with 10 bases between the two ends. The CDR3 coding sequence is TGTGCCAGCAGCTCGAGACTAGGCGGGGAGCTGTTTTTT. This gives the protein CASSSRLGGELFF.